This TCR beta chain was obtained from a study of blood T cell repertoires in COVID-19. At the level of the study: Researchers got acute and convalescent COVID-19 samples from the United States, Italy and Spain. Sources were T cells, B-cell-depleted T cells, or PBMCs; the material itself was cDNA or gDNA.

In the study's own analysis: The assay estimated nucleated cells by amplifying reference gene primers. TCRdb's table, derived via immunoSEQ multiplex PCR, lists solely in-frame clones and lacks some. Clonal size and the V and J genes are those of that table, whereas D and trimming came from the DNA. The sample shows about 98,000 clones, about 81% of them seen only once. The CDR3 contains 17 residues. CDR1 and CDR2 from the germline V gene are MNHEY and SMNVEV (reference sequence). Trimming left V 7 bases short and J 1 base short, with 21 bases between. The sequence came from a man of 80 years or more with acute or convalescent COVID-19. The rearrangement uses TRBV27 and TRBJ2-3; tentative D call: TRBD2 (6 bases). The source material was peripheral blood. The CDR3 DNA follows: TGTGCCAGCATCCCTAACGGGGGAAGGGGACGCACAGATACGCAGTATTTT. Translating it yields CASIPNGGRGRTDTQYF.